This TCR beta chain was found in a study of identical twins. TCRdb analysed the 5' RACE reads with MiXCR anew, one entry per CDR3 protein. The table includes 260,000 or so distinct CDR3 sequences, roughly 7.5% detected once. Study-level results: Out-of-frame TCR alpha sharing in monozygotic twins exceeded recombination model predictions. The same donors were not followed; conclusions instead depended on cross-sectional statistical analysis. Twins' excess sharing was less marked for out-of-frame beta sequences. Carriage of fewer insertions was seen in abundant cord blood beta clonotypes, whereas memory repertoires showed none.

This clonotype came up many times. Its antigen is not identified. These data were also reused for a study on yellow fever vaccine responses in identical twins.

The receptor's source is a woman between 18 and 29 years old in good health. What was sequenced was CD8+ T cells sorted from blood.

CDR3 loop: CSAEQGWDGTEAFF. CDR3 DNA: TGCAGTGCTGAACAGGGGTGGGATGGCACTGAAGCTTTCTTT. This sequence joins TRBV20-1 and TRBJ1-1; 7 bases match TRBD1. This CDR3 is built from 14 residues. Germline V gene sequence: CDR1 DFQATT, CDR2 SNEGSKA (reference sequence). V gave up 5 bases and J gave up 4 bases; unmatched junction bases: 10.